This TCR beta chain was recorded in a study of cytomegalovirus exposure and HLA in healthy donors. Use of 60 Vbeta and 13 Jbeta primers characterized the PCR. Generated by immunoSEQ multiplex PCR, the TCRdb table keeps only in-frame clones and is missing some. Of some 120,000 clones in the sample, roughly four fifths were seen once. Study outcomes and limitations: Later analysis identified a missense DCLRE1C variant that was linked to TCR beta V- and J-gene trimming. Immune exposure information available was restricted to CMV serostatus. It was reported that the classifier diagnosed cytomegalovirus status with high specificity and sensitivity in both the original and validation cohorts. What was likely a sequencing artifact was a cluster of highly shared sequence variants.

Germline V CDR1 and CDR2: LNHDA, SQIVND (reference sequence). The V and J ends lost 1 base and 1 base respectively, with 14 bases between them. The CDR3 sequence is 17 residues long. Points on this clone: Its antigen is undetermined.

This sequence joins TRBV19 and TRBJ2-1; a weak D match, TRBD2 (6 bases). The sample comprised PBMCs. The source of this sequence is a male donor in good health and CMV-seropositive. DNA for the CDR3: TGTGCCAGTAGTATAGTCCTGACTAGTCTTTCCTACAATGAGCAGTTCTTC. Its translation: CASSIVLTSLSYNEQFF.